The 2 T cell receptor beta chains given below trace back to one sample, sequenced in a study of T cell responses to AZD1222 COVID-19 vaccine. The data were produced by immunoSEQ multiplex PCR, yet TCRdb's version contains in-frame clones alone and is incomplete. In the table there are 90,000 to 150,000 clones, 87% of which are singletons. The sequencing here drew on peripheral blood, taken 28 days after the second AZD1222 dose. These receptors all stem from an adult who received the AZD1222 COVID-19 vaccine.

The chain carries TRBV19 and TRBJ2-3; perhaps D is TRBD1 or TRBD2 (6 bases each). The V gene's germline CDR1 is LNHDA and CDR2 SQIVND (reference sequence). This CDR3 has 15 amino acids. Trimming stripped 6 bases from V and 4 bases from J, with 17 bases between. In nucleotides, the CDR3 is TGTGCCAGTAGGACCAGTGGGGGGCGGTCAGATACGCAGTATTTT. Its protein is CASRTSGGRSDTQYF.

This chain links TRBV5-1 with TRBJ2-2; 8 bases match TRBD1. CDR3 size: 15 residues. Germline lookup yields CDR1 SGHRS and CDR2 YFSETQ. Trimming cost V 4 bases and J 5 bases; bases outside gene matches: 7. CDR3 nucleotides: TGCGCCAGCAGCCGCCAGGGGGCGGAAACCGGGGAGCTGTTTTTT. Protein: CASSRQGAETGELFF. Full variable domain (outside the CDR3, taken from reference TRBV5-1 and TRBJ2-2): KAGVTQTPRYLIKTRGQQVTLSCSPISGHRSVSWYQQTPGQGLQFLFEYFSETQRNKGNFPGRFSGRQFSNSRSEMNVSTLELGDSALYLCASSRQGAETGELFFGEGSRLTVL.